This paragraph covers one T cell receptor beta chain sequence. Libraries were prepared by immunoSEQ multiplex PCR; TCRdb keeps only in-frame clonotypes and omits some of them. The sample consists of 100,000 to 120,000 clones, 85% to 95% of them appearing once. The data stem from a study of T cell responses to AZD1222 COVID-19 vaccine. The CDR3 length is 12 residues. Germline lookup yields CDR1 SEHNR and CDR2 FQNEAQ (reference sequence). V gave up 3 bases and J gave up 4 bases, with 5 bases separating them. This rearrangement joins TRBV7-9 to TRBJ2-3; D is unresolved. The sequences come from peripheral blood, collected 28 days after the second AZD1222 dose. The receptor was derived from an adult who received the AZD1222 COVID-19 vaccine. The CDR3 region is CASSFRSDTQYF. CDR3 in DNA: TGTGCCAGCAGCTTTCGGTCAGATACGCAGTATTTT.